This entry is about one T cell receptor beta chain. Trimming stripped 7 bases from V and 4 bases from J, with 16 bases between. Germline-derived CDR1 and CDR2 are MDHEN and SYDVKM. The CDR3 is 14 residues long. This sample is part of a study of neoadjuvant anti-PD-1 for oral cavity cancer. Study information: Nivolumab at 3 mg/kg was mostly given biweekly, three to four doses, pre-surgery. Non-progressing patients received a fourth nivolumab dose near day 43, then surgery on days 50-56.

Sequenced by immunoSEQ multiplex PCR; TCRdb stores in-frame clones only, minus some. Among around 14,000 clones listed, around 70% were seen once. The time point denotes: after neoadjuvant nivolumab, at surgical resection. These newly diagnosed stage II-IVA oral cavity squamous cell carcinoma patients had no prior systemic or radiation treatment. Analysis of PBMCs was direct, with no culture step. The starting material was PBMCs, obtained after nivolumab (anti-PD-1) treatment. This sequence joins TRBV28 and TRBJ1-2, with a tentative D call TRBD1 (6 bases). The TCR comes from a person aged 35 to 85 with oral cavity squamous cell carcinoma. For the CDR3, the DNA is TGTGCCAGCATCCATGCACAGGGAGCCTATGGCTACACCTTC. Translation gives CASIHAQGAYGYTF.